Shown below are 26 T cell receptor beta chains from a single sample sequenced in a study of T cell responses to AZD1222 COVID-19 vaccine. Sequenced by immunoSEQ multiplex PCR; TCRdb stores in-frame clones only, minus some. The table includes 170,000 or so clones, 88% detected once. This specimen consisted of peripheral blood, obtained 28 days after the second AZD1222 dose. These receptors were collected from an adult who received the AZD1222 COVID-19 vaccine.

The chain joins TRBV13 to TRBJ1-1, with D perhaps matching TRBD1 (5 bases). Germline values: CDR1 PRHDT, CDR2 FYEKMQ (reference sequence). V shed 2 bases and J shed 1 base, with 8 bases lying between them. CDR3 length equals 14 residues. CDR3 sequence (DNA): TGTGCCAGCAGCTTAATCGGGGCGAACACTGAAGCTTTCTTT. Translation: CASSLIGANTEAFF. The full variable domain, in which reference TRBV13 and TRBJ1-1 provide the parts outside the CDR3, is AAGVIQSPRHLIKEKRETATLKCYPIPRHDTVYWYQQGPGQDPQFLISFYEKMQSDKGSIPDRFSAQQFSDYHSELNMSSLELGDSALYFCASSLIGANTEAFFGQGTRLTVV.

The chain carries TRBV27 and TRBJ2-1, with D unclear. This CDR3 is 15 amino acids long. With 5 bases removed from V and 4 bases from J, the gap between germline ends came to 15 bases. The germline V gene has CDR1 MNHEY and CDR2 SMNVEV (reference sequence). This CDR3 reads CASSPGVIRYNEQFF. The CDR3 nucleotides are TGTGCCAGCAGTCCTGGGGTTATTCGATACAATGAGCAGTTCTTC.

The gene calls are TRBV11-1 and TRBJ1-3, with D unclear. Trimming took off 7 bases at V and 0 bases at J, with 10 bases between the two ends. The germline V gene has CDR1 SGHAT and CDR2 FQDESV (reference sequence). CDR3 length: 14 residues. The CDR3, as DNA: TGTGCCAGCACCGGAGTCCGCTCTGGAAACACCATATATTTT. It codes for CASTGVRSGNTIYF.

The chain has TRBV6-5 and TRBJ1-3; D is ambiguous. The CDR3 contains 15 residues. Germline V lookup: CDR1 MNHEY, CDR2 SVGAGI. V lost 0 bases to trimming and J lost 4 bases, with 10 bases between them. CDR3 sequence (DNA): TGTGCCAGCAGTTACTCAACAGCGCAGGGAAACACCATATATTTT. It encodes CASSYSTAQGNTIYF.

The chain has TRBV4-1 and TRBJ2-7, with TRBD2 matching 10 bases. Germline-derived CDR1 and CDR2 are MGHRA and YSYEKL. The CDR3 covers 16 residues. Losses at the gene ends were 4 bases for V and 7 bases for J; bases not matched to a gene: 13. The CDR3 DNA sequence: TGCGCCAGCAGCCGAAGCCTTCTAGCGGGGGCGGGAGAGCAGTACTTC. Translating gives CASSRSLLAGAGEQYF.

The chain joins TRBV19 to TRBJ1-1; no clear D. V was cut by 7 bases and J by 2 bases, with 17 bases left in between. This CDR3 is built from 15 residues. Germline assignment: CDR1 LNHDA and CDR2 SQIVND (reference sequence). CDR3 sequence (DNA): TGTGCCAGTATCCCCGGCCAGGCAGGAAACACTGAAGCTTTCTTT. Its translation is CASIPGQAGNTEAFF. The full variable domain, in which reference TRBV19 and TRBJ1-1 provide the parts outside the CDR3, is DGGITQSPKYLFRKEGQNVTLSCEQNLNHDAMYWYRQDPGQGLRLIYYSQIVNDFQKGDIAEGYSVSREKKESFPLTVTSAQKNPTAFYLCASIPGQAGNTEAFFGQGTRLTVV.

Worth noting for this clone: A much larger clone sits a single nucleotide away, making a read error possible. The J gene is TRBJ2-2, the V gene TRBV9, with 7 bases matching TRBD1. The CDR3 spans 15 residues. The V gene end was trimmed by 4 bases and the J gene end by 2 bases; junction bases not matched to a gene: 5. The V gene's germline CDR1 is SGDLS and CDR2 YYNGEE. CDR3 coding DNA: TGTGCCAGCAGCTTGGGACAGCTAAACACCGGGGAGCTGTTTTTT. Translation gives CASSLGQLNTGELFF.

The J gene is TRBJ1-2, the V gene TRBV6-1; D is unclear. Trimming removed 0 bases at V and 4 bases at J, with 9 bases between. The V gene's germline CDR1 is MNHNS and CDR2 SASEGT. The length of the CDR3 is 14 residues. The CDR3 DNA reads TGTGCCAGCAGTGAAGCGCGGTGGGGCTATGGCTACACCTTC. This gives the protein CASSEARWGYGYTF.

This clone was detected a few times. The gene calls are TRBV19 and TRBJ1-5; possible D gene TRBD1, 5 bases. The CDR3 has 14 amino acids. Germline CDR1 is LNHDA and CDR2 is SQIVND (reference sequence). Between the trimmed V and J ends, which lost 6 bases and 5 bases, there was a span of 14 bases. CDR3 amino acids: CASSPGQVYQPQHF. Written as DNA, the CDR3 is TGTGCCAGTAGCCCAGGGCAGGTATATCAGCCCCAGCATTTT.

The J gene is TRBJ2-2, the V gene TRBV7-3; 8 bases map to TRBD2. V lost 2 bases and J lost 4; bases outside the gene matches: 9. The CDR3 extends over 17 amino acids. Germline V gene sequence: CDR1 SGHTA, CDR2 FQGTGA. CDR3 loop: CASSLSPGLGVTGELFF. CDR3 in DNA: TGTGCCAGCAGCTTATCCCCGGGACTAGGGGTCACCGGGGAGCTGTTTTTT.

V and J are TRBV6-5 and TRBJ1-3; no definite D call. Trimming shortened V by 0 bases and J by 4 bases, and 13 bases separated the two germline ends. This CDR3 comprises 16 residues. Germline V gene lookup returns CDR1 MNHEY and CDR2 SVGAGI. The CDR3 nucleotides are TGTGCCAGCAGTTACTCAGGGTCTAATTTCGGAAACACCATATATTTT. It is translated as CASSYSGSNFGNTIYF.

This sequence joins TRBV12-3 or TRBV12-4 and TRBJ2-3; the D is unclear. V was trimmed by 7 bases and J by 2 bases, leaving 7 bases between them. The CDR3 is made up of 12 amino acids. CDR3 in DNA: TGTGCCAGCACCCCCTCCACAGATACGCAGTATTTT. It is translated as CASTPSTDTQYF.

The chain combines TRBV19 with TRBJ2-2; no definite D call. Trimming removed 1 base from V and 0 bases from J, with 9 bases in between. CDR3 length: 16 residues. The germline V gene encodes CDR1 LNHDA and CDR2 SQIVND (reference sequence). This CDR3 reads CASSIGTTANTGELFF. In nucleotides, the CDR3 is TGTGCCAGTAGTATAGGGACCACTGCGAACACCGGGGAGCTGTTTTTT.

This clone was counted a few times. V is TRBV5-1 and J is TRBJ1-4, with 7 bases lining up with TRBD1. Germline CDR1 SGHRS, CDR2 YFSETQ. The CDR3 length is 15 residues. Losses at the gene ends were 6 bases for V and 1 base for J; bases not matched to a gene: 6. CDR3: CASTPGDRTNEKLFF. The CDR3 coding sequence is TGCGCCAGCACCCCAGGGGACAGAACTAATGAAAAACTGTTTTTT.

The gene calls are TRBV11-2 and TRBJ1-5, with TRBD1 as a possible D gene (6 bases). The germline V gene encodes CDR1 SGHAT and CDR2 FQNNGV. V lost 3 bases and J 3 bases, leaving 9 bases between the germline ends. The CDR3 totals 14 residues. The CDR3 region is CASSFTGPNQPQHF. The CDR3 DNA reads TGTGCCAGCAGCTTCACAGGGCCCAATCAGCCCCAGCATTTT.

This chain links TRBV18 with TRBJ1-1; no clear D gene. Deletions cut 4 bases from V and 1 base from J, with 13 bases between. The CDR3 is made up of 15 amino acids. CDR1 and CDR2 (germline): KGHSH, LQKENI. The CDR3 reads CASSQRGSANTEAFF. CDR3 bases: TGTGCCAGCTCACAAAGAGGGAGTGCGAACACTGAAGCTTTCTTT.

The V and J genes are TRBV29-1 and TRBJ1-2; 7 positions match TRBD1. The CDR3 contains 12 residues. Germline trimming cut 7 bases from V and 5 bases from J; bases unmatched to any gene: 7. CDR1 SQVTM and CDR2 ANQGSEA come from the germline V gene. The CDR3 nucleotides read TGCAGCGGAACAGGGGAGGGGTATGGCTACACCTTC. This sequence encodes CSGTGEGYGYTF.

The V call is TRBV3-1 (or the pseudogene TRBV3-2), the J call TRBJ1-1; D might be TRBD1 (5 bases). Germline-derived CDR1 and CDR2 are LGHDT and YNNKEL (reference sequence). The CDR3 has 16 residues. Deletions cut 3 bases from V and 0 bases from J, with 14 bases between. The CDR3 sequence: CASSHRYGTVNTEAFF. In nucleotides, the CDR3 is TGTGCCAGCAGCCACCGCTACGGGACGGTGAACACTGAAGCTTTCTTT.

The table lists this clone with a few counts. The CDR3 coding sequence is TGTGCCAGCAGCTTCTTCAATGGGAACACCGGGGAGCTGTTTTTT. Its translation: CASSFFNGNTGELFF. V usage is TRBV7-9 and J usage is TRBJ2-2, with D uncertain. Trimming took off 3 bases at V and 1 base at J, with 9 bases between the two ends. Germline CDR1 SEHNR, CDR2 FQNEAQ (reference sequence). CDR3 length equals 15 residues.

Comment on this clone: The sample holds other DNA sequences that translate to the same CDR3. V gene TRBV5-1 combines with J gene TRBJ1-1; 10 nucleotides agree with TRBD1. The ends lost 4 bases at V and 5 bases at J; junction bases unmatched: 5. This CDR3 comprises 14 residues. CDR1 and CDR2 (germline): SGHRS, YFSETQ. CDR3 nucleotide sequence: TGCGCCAGCAGCCCGGACAGGGGGAATACTGAAGCTTTCTTT. Protein sequence: CASSPDRGNTEAFF.

The chain employs TRBV15 and TRBJ2-1; 11 bases are a match to TRBD2. The CDR3 is 19 residues long. Germline V gene lookup returns CDR1 LNHNV and CDR2 YYDKDF (reference sequence). V shed 1 base, J shed 0 bases, and the junction held 8 bases outside the gene matches. CDR3 coding DNA: TGTGCCACCAGCAGAGTCCCTAGCGGGGGGCTTAGCTCCTACAATGAGCAGTTCTTC. It specifies CATSRVPSGGLSSYNEQFF.

The V and J genes are TRBV9 and TRBJ1-2; weak D call: TRBD1 (6 bases). CDR3 size: 13 residues. V was shortened by 4 bases and J by 7 bases, with 14 bases between the two germline ends. Germline loops: CDR1 SGDLS, CDR2 YYNGEE. Here the CDR3 reads CASSQWGAGGYTF. DNA for the CDR3: TGTGCCAGCAGCCAGTGGGGGGCAGGTGGCTACACCTTC.

This chain connects TRBV19 to TRBJ1-6; 10 positions match TRBD1. CDR1 is LNHDA, CDR2 SQIVND, per germline (reference sequence). The V gene end was trimmed by 7 bases and the J gene end by 7 bases; junction bases not matched to a gene: 7. The CDR3 totals 15 residues. The CDR3 nucleotides read TGTGCCAGTACTCCAGCGACAGGGGGCAATTCACCCCTCCACTTT. Translation: CASTPATGGNSPLHF.

The rearrangement uses TRBV6-6 and TRBJ1-5, with D maybe TRBD1 (5 bases). Trimming shortened V by 2 bases and J by 5 bases, and 13 bases separated the two germline ends. The CDR3 runs 15 residues. Looked up from germline, CDR1 is MNHNY and CDR2 is SVGAGI (reference sequence). The CDR3 is CASSYAQGGDQPQHF. The CDR3 DNA reads as TGTGCCAGCAGTTACGCGCAGGGCGGGGATCAGCCCCAGCATTTT.

The chain joins TRBV5-1 to TRBJ1-6, with D possibly being TRBD1 (5 bases). Germline CDR1 reads SGHRS; CDR2 reads YFSETQ. CDR3 length equals 14 residues. Trimming stripped 4 bases from V and 7 bases from J, with 12 bases between. CDR3 in DNA: TGCGCCAGCAGCCCTACACCAGGGAATTCACCCCTCCACTTT. Translating it yields CASSPTPGNSPLHF.

The chain employs TRBV21-1 and TRBJ2-7. TRBV21-1 corresponds to a pseudogene. The CDR3 is 13 amino acids. CDR3 in amino acids: CASGRQLTYEQYF. The CDR3, as DNA: TGTGCCAGCGGCAGGCAACTGACCTACGAGCAGTACTTC.